The next 21 T cell receptor beta chains were all read from a single sample in a study of blood T cell repertoires in COVID-19. Here immunoSEQ multiplex PCR was the method, and the copy in TCRdb shows in-frame clones only, minus some. Of 50,000 to 75,000 clones detected, less than 80% appear once; the ten largest clones hold about 3.3%. Sequenced material: peripheral blood. Receptors originate from a man aged 60 to 69 with acute or convalescent COVID-19.

The chain combines TRBV4-1 with TRBJ2-3, with 9 bases that match TRBD1. Per germline, CDR1 MGHRA and CDR2 YSYEKL. The CDR3 has 15 residues. J lost 3 bases, V lost 4 bases, and 5 bases had no gene match. The CDR3 spells CASSPGQGFTDTQYF. CDR3 DNA sequence: TGCGCCAGCAGCCCGGGACAGGGTTTTACAGATACGCAGTATTTT.

The V call is TRBV19, the J call TRBJ1-4; D is uncertain. In germline, CDR1 is LNHDA, CDR2 SQIVND (reference sequence). The CDR3 consists of 11 residues. Trimming stripped 6 bases from V and 10 bases from J, with 9 bases between. CDR3: CASSPGGKLFF. CDR3 bases: TGTGCCAGTAGCCCGGGAGGAAAACTGTTTTTT. Full variable domain (remainder filled in from reference TRBV19 and TRBJ1-4): DGGITQSPKYLFRKEGQNVTLSCEQNLNHDAMYWYRQDPGQGLRLIYYSQIVNDFQKGDIAEGYSVSREKKESFPLTVTSAQKNPTAFYLCASSPGGKLFFGSGTQLSVL.

V usage is TRBV9 and J usage is TRBJ2-7; D possibly corresponds to TRBD1 (5 bases). Trimming took off 3 bases at V and 0 bases at J, with 13 bases between the two ends. The CDR3 totals 15 residues. From germline, CDR1 is SGDLS and CDR2 YYNGEE. CDR3 bases: TGTGCCAGCAGCGAGAGTAGTGGGGCCTCCTACGAGCAGTACTTC. It translates to CASSESSGASYEQYF.

This rearrangement joins TRBV28 to TRBJ1-1; tentatively, D is TRBD1 (5 bases). The CDR3 is made up of 12 amino acids. Per the germline V gene, CDR1 is MDHEN and CDR2 is SYDVKM. V was pared by 4 bases and J by 3 bases, with 6 bases between. CDR3 sequence reads: CASSSGHTEAFF. The CDR3 region has the DNA TGTGCCAGCAGTTCAGGGCACACTGAAGCTTTCTTT.

CDR3 nucleotides: TGTGCCAGCAGCTACATTTACAGGGCTGGCTACACCTTC. It specifies CASSYIYRAGYTF. The V call is TRBV5-8, the J call TRBJ1-2, with D maybe TRBD1 (6 bases). Germline CDR1 reads SGHTS; CDR2 reads YDEGEE. The CDR3 consists of 13 residues. Trimming removed 3 bases at V and 7 bases at J, with 13 bases between.

This clone was seen once. This rearrangement joins TRBV27 to TRBJ2-7; no clear D gene. The germline V gene encodes CDR1 MNHEY and CDR2 SMNVEV (reference sequence). This CDR3 is built from 12 residues. V was pared by 5 bases and J by 2 bases, with 7 bases between. CDR3 loop: CASSVSPYEQYF. CDR3 DNA sequence: TGTGCCAGCAGTGTAAGCCCCTACGAGCAGTACTTC.

The chain is built from TRBV7-8 and TRBJ1-2, with D tentatively TRBD1 (5 bases). The CDR3 length is 13 residues. Between the trimmed V and J ends, which lost 10 bases and 6 bases, there was a span of 18 bases. CDR1 is SGHVS and CDR2 is FQNEAQ in the germline V gene. The CDR3 DNA is TGTGCCACCTCGACAAGCAGGGCTGATGGCTACACCTTC. This sequence encodes CATSTSRADGYTF. The variable domain in full, completed from reference TRBV7-8 and TRBJ1-2, reads GAGVSQSPRYKVAKRGQDVALRCDPISGHVSLFWYQQALGQGPEFLTYFQNEAQLDKSGLPSDRFFAERPEGSVSTLKIQRTQQEDSAVYLCATSTSRADGYTFGSGTRLTVV.

The chain links TRBV15 to TRBJ1-1; no clear D gene. Germline CDR1 and CDR2: LNHNV and YYDKDF (reference sequence). V gave up 1 base and J gave up 5 bases, with 8 bases separating them. The CDR3 runs 13 residues. CDR3 amino acids: CATSRVGVTEAFF. CDR3 nucleotide sequence: TGTGCCACCAGCAGAGTAGGAGTGACTGAAGCTTTCTTT.

The chain uses TRBV11-3 and TRBJ2-7; 9 bases are shared with TRBD1. The CDR3 is 13 residues long. V was clipped by 3 bases and J by 6 bases; unmatched bases: 3. Germline CDR1 SGHNT, CDR2 YENEEA. The DNA of the CDR3 is TGTGCCAGCAGCTTGGGACAGGGTACCGAGCAGTACTTC. This codes for CASSLGQGTEQYF.

This chain connects TRBV19 to TRBJ2-5, with 7 nucleotides matching TRBD1. The J segment lost 3 bases and the V segment lost 4 bases, leaving 8 bases of the junction unmatched. The CDR3 runs 15 residues. Germline loops: CDR1 LNHDA, CDR2 SQIVND (reference sequence). CDR3 sequence reads: CASSNPSRGKETQYF. CDR3 sequence (DNA): TGTGCCAGTAGTAACCCCTCCAGGGGGAAAGAGACCCAGTACTTC.

The chain couples TRBV28 to TRBJ1-3; D is possibly TRBD1 (5 bases). V lost 6 bases, J lost 0 bases, and 12 bases lay in between. Per the germline V gene, CDR1 is MDHEN and CDR2 is SYDVKM. The CDR3 extends over 15 amino acids. DNA of the CDR3: TGTGCCAGCAGAGAACAAGGGGACTCTGGAAACACCATATATTTT. Translated: CASREQGDSGNTIYF. Based on the CDR3 plus reference TRBV28 and TRBJ1-3, the full variable domain is DVKVTQSSRYLVKRTGEKVFLECVQDMDHENMFWYRQDPGLGLRLIYFSYDVKMKEKGDIPEGYSVSREKKERFSLILESASTNQTSMYLCASREQGDSGNTIYFGEGSWLTVV.

The chain recombines TRBV6-1 with TRBJ2-7; TRBD1 matches 12 bases. Germline assignment: CDR1 MNHNS and CDR2 SASEGT. The CDR3 sequence is 16 residues long. V was pared by 4 bases and J by 2 bases, with 6 bases of the junction left unmatched. As DNA, the CDR3 is TGTGCCAGCAGTGCACTCGGGACAGGGGGCACCTACGAGCAGTACTTC. Translated, it gives CASSALGTGGTYEQYF.

The J gene is TRBJ2-3, the V gene TRBV24-1, with 12 bases that match TRBD2. CDR3 length equals 19 residues. The V gene end was trimmed by 7 bases and the J gene end by 2 bases; junction bases not matched to a gene: 15. Germline assignment: CDR1 KGHDR and CDR2 SFDVKD. CDR3 region: CATRNRGLAGVHYTDTQYF. CDR3 nucleotides: TGTGCCACCAGGAACCGGGGACTAGCGGGTGTCCATTACACAGATACGCAGTATTTT.

The V and J genes are TRBV28 and TRBJ1-5; 10 positions match TRBD1. This CDR3 region has 18 residues. V shed 4 bases and J 0 bases; nucleotides not matched to a gene: 9. Germline lookup yields CDR1 MDHEN and CDR2 SYDVKM. This CDR3 is CASSSDRGRKYSNQPQHF. For the CDR3, the DNA is TGTGCCAGCAGTTCCGACAGGGGGCGGAAATATAGCAATCAGCCCCAGCATTTT. Complete variable domain (other parts from reference TRBV28 and TRBJ1-5): DVKVTQSSRYLVKRTGEKVFLECVQDMDHENMFWYRQDPGLGLRLIYFSYDVKMKEKGDIPEGYSVSREKKERFSLILESASTNQTSMYLCASSSDRGRKYSNQPQHFGDGTRLSIL.

The J gene is TRBJ2-7, the V gene TRBV27, with TRBD2 identical over 7 bases. V trimming: 6 bases; J trimming: 6 bases; junction bases outside the gene matches: 8. This CDR3 comprises 13 residues. Germline CDR1 MNHEY, CDR2 SMNVEV (reference sequence). The DNA for the CDR3 is TGTGCCAGCAGGACTAGCAGGTTGGGCGAGCAGTACTTC. Amino acid sequence: CASRTSRLGEQYF.

The chain has TRBV10-3 and TRBJ1-3, with a tentative D call TRBD1 (5 bases). The germline gives CDR1 ENHRY, CDR2 SYGVKD. There are 14 residues in the CDR3. V was cut by 7 bases and J by 0 bases, with 10 bases left in between. The CDR3 DNA follows: TGTGCCATCAAGGGACTTGGCTCTGGAAACACCATATATTTT. Residues: CAIKGLGSGNTIYF.

The chain links TRBV30 to TRBJ2-2, with D tentatively TRBD1 (6 bases). Trimming pared 7 bases from V and 7 bases from J, leaving 13 bases between. Germline CDR1 is GTSNPN and CDR2 is SVGIG (reference sequence). The CDR3 is 12 residues long. CDR3 sequence (DNA): TGTGCCTCGAGGGACATCTTCGGGGAGCTGTTTTTT. Translating gives CASRDIFGELFF.

The genes are TRBV5-1 and TRBJ1-1; D is uncertain. With 2 bases removed from V and 3 bases from J, the gap between germline ends came to 14 bases. Germline CDR1 is SGHRS and CDR2 is YFSETQ. The CDR3 has 15 amino acids. In DNA, the CDR3 is TGCGCCAGCAGCTTTGGGAGCGGAGAATACACTGAAGCTTTCTTT. Its protein product is CASSFGSGEYTEAFF. The entire variable domain, with the rest obtained from reference TRBV5-1 and TRBJ1-1, is as follows: KAGVTQTPRYLIKTRGQQVTLSCSPISGHRSVSWYQQTPGQGLQFLFEYFSETQRNKGNFPGRFSGRQFSNSRSEMNVSTLELGDSALYLCASSFGSGEYTEAFFGQGTRLTVV.

The rearrangement joins TRBV24-1 to TRBJ2-2; 7 bases align to TRBD1. Germline lookup yields CDR1 KGHDR and CDR2 SFDVKD. The J segment lost 0 bases and the V segment lost 2 bases, leaving 5 bases of the junction unmatched. There are 17 residues in the CDR3. CDR3 sequence (DNA): TGTGCCACCAGTGATTCCTCCGGGACAGCGAACACCGGGGAGCTGTTTTTT. Protein product: CATSDSSGTANTGELFF.

The chain carries TRBV5-5 and TRBJ2-5, with D uncertain. From germline, CDR1 is SGHKS and CDR2 YYEKEE (reference sequence). CDR3 length equals 15 residues. Trimming stripped 3 bases from V and 1 base from J, with 13 bases between. The CDR3, as DNA: TGTGCCAGCAGCTCCACCCCCAGTGTCCAAGAGACCCAGTACTTC. Translating it yields CASSSTPSVQETQYF.

The chain has TRBV28 and TRBJ2-5; the D gene is possibly TRBD2 (5 bases). This CDR3 has 13 residues. The germline CDR1 and CDR2 sequences are MDHEN and SYDVKM. V shed 6 bases and J shed 2 bases, with 10 bases lying between them. The CDR3 is CASRRDPQETQYF. The CDR3 nucleotides read TGTGCCAGCAGGAGGGATCCTCAAGAGACCCAGTACTTC.